This T cell receptor beta chain is from a study of blood T cell repertoires in COVID-19. To note about this clone: A read error may account for a junction end that differs from germline.

The table came from immunoSEQ multiplex PCR; TCRdb's copy has only in-frame clones and leaves some out. The table has 200,000 to 250,000 clones, approximately 90% seen once. Sequencing used peripheral blood. The sequence was collected from a man aged 30-40 years with acute or convalescent COVID-19.

CDR3 sequence reads: CASSSNSGGNNEQFF. As DNA, the CDR3 is TGTGCTAGCAGCTCTAATAGCGGGGGGAACAATGAGCAGTTCTTC. This chain joins TRBV7-7 and TRBJ2-1; 10 bases match TRBD2. The CDR3 totals 15 residues. CDR1 and CDR2 (germline): SSHAT, FNYEAQ (reference sequence). Filled out from reference TRBV7-7 and TRBJ2-1, the complete variable domain reads GAGVSQSPRYKVTKRGQDVTLRCDPISSHATLYWYQQALGQGPEFLTYFNYEAQPDKSGLPSDRFSAERPEGSISTLTIQRTEQRDSAMYRCASSSNSGGNNEQFFGPGTRLTVL.